The 11 T cell receptor beta chains below come from one sample, sequenced in a study of OX40 agonist ivuxolimab in advanced cancers. This table comes from immunoSEQ multiplex PCR, and its TCRdb copy is limited to in-frame clones, with some not included. This repertoire shows 65,000 or so clones, approximately 90% found once; its top ten account for under 3.5%. Specimen: CD4+ or CD8+ T cells sorted from blood, collected in a trial of the OX40 agonist ivuxolimab. These receptors originate from an adult with an advanced solid tumor such as melanoma, head and neck, liver or kidney cancer.

The V and J genes are TRBV29-1 and TRBJ2-1; D is undetermined. Trimming shortened V by 4 bases and J by 0 bases, and 16 bases separated the two germline ends. Germline CDR1 and CDR2: SQVTM and ANQGSEA. This CDR3 spans 16 amino acids. CDR3 loop: CSVGRTELSSYNEQFF. DNA for the CDR3: TGCAGCGTTGGGCGGACGGAGCTAAGCTCCTACAATGAGCAGTTCTTC.

The chain uses TRBV6-1 and TRBJ2-1; the D is unclear. Germline V gene sequence: CDR1 MNHNS, CDR2 SASEGT. Trimming removed 0 bases at V and 0 bases at J, with 12 bases between. CDR3 length equals 17 residues. CDR3 amino acids: CASSEAGSSSSYNEQFF. DNA of the CDR3: TGTGCCAGCAGTGAAGCGGGGTCTTCGAGCTCCTACAATGAGCAGTTCTTC.

Note on this clone: Additional DNA sequences in this sample encode the identical CDR3. The chain joins TRBV6-5 to TRBJ1-4; D remains unclear. Germline-derived CDR1 and CDR2 are MNHEY and SVGAGI. With 0 bases removed from V and 8 bases from J, the gap between germline ends came to 4 bases. The CDR3 spans 12 residues. The CDR3 here is CASSYSGEKLFF. In DNA form, the CDR3 reads TGTGCCAGCAGTTACTCAGGGGAAAAACTGTTTTTT.

This clone was seen only a few times. This chain connects TRBV4-3 to TRBJ2-3; 7 bases fit TRBD2. CDR3 length equals 16 residues. Germline V gene lookup returns CDR1 LGHNA and CDR2 YSLEER. The V segment lost 0 bases and the J segment 1 base; nucleotides outside the gene matches: 4. CDR3 nucleotide sequence: TGCGCCAGCAGCCAAGAGGGAGGGGCCGGCACAGATACGCAGTATTTT. It is translated as CASSQEGGAGTDTQYF.

V and J are TRBV7-6 and TRBJ2-5; 7 bases fit TRBD1. The CDR3 sequence is 11 residues long. The trim removed 5 bases at V and 7 bases at J, leaving 1 base unmatched. The V gene's germline CDR1 is SGHVS and CDR2 FNYEAQ. The CDR3 region has the DNA TGTGCCAGCAGCCCAGGGGGGACCCAGTACTTC. This gives the protein CASSPGGTQYF.

The chain carries TRBV19 and TRBJ2-1, with 10 nucleotides matching TRBD2. The CDR3 is 14 residues long. CDR1 is LNHDA, CDR2 SQIVND, per germline (reference sequence). With 2 bases clipped from V and 8 bases from J, the junction kept 3 bases outside the gene matches. The CDR3 sequence: CASSISGGAHEQFF. The CDR3, as DNA: TGTGCCAGTAGTATAAGCGGGGGGGCGCATGAGCAGTTCTTC.

V is TRBV28 and J is TRBJ2-3; D could derive from TRBD1 or TRBD2 (6 bases each). CDR3 length equals 15 residues. Germline V gives CDR1 MDHEN, CDR2 SYDVKM. V lost 5 bases and J 0 bases, leaving 12 bases between the germline ends. The CDR3 spells CASSSRGPSTDTQYF. Written as DNA, the CDR3 is TGTGCCAGCAGTAGTCGGGGGCCTAGCACAGATACGCAGTATTTT.

This chain links TRBV29-1 with TRBJ1-1; D perhaps matches TRBD1 (6 bases). The V end lost 7 bases, the J end lost 4 bases, and 16 bases lay between the germline ends. The CDR3 loop spans 13 amino acids. Germline values: CDR1 SQVTM, CDR2 ANQGSEA. The CDR3 protein is CSAWGAIITEAFF. CDR3 in DNA: TGCAGCGCTTGGGGGGCGATAATCACTGAAGCTTTCTTT.

The chain has TRBV19 and TRBJ2-5; TRBD2 matches at 7 bases. Germline V gene sequence: CDR1 LNHDA, CDR2 SQIVND (reference sequence). After removal of 5 bases from V and 5 bases from J, the junction contained 8 bases not matched to a gene. The CDR3 runs to 14 residues. DNA for the CDR3: TGTGCCAGTAGTCAGGGAGGGGCGGGGGAGACCCAGTACTTC. Encoded protein: CASSQGGAGETQYF.

J is TRBJ1-1 and V is TRBV7-3; D may be TRBD1 (6 bases). The V and J ends lost 5 bases and 4 bases respectively, with 14 bases between them. Germline lookup yields CDR1 SGHTA and CDR2 FQGTGA. This CDR3 contains 14 residues. CDR3 nucleotides: TGTGCCAGCAGCCCCGGGGGCGGCGGCACTGAAGCTTTCTTT. Translated: CASSPGGGGTEAFF. Full variable domain (remainder filled in from reference TRBV7-3 and TRBJ1-1): GAGVSQTPSNKVTEKGKYVELRCDPISGHTALYWYRQSLGQGPEFLIYFQGTGAADDSGLPNDRFFAVRPEGSVSTLKIQRTERGDSAVYLCASSPGGGGTEAFFGQGTRLTVV.

V usage is TRBV4-1 and J usage is TRBJ1-1, with D hard to call. The CDR3 is 13 amino acids. V was trimmed by 1 base and J by 8 bases, leaving 11 bases between them. Germline CDR1 MGHRA, CDR2 YSYEKL. Here the CDR3 reads CASSQVVPAEAFF. CDR3 in DNA: TGCGCCAGCAGCCAAGTAGTGCCAGCAGAAGCTTTCTTT.